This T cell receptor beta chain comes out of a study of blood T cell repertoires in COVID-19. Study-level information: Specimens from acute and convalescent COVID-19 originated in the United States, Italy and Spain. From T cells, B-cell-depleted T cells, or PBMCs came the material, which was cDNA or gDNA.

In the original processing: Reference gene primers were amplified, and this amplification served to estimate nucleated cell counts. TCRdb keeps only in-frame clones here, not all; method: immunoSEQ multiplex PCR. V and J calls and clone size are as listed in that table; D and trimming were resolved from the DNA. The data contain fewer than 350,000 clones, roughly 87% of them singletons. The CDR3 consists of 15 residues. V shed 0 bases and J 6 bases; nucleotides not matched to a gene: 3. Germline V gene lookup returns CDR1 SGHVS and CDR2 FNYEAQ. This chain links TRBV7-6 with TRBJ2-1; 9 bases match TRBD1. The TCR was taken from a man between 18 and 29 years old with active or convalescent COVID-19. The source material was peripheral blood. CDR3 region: CASSLAGTGPNEQFF. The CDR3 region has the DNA TGTGCCAGCAGCTTAGCGGGGACAGGGCCCAATGAGCAGTTCTTC.